One sample yielded the 14 T cell receptor beta chains listed below, sequenced in a study of blood T cells in healthy people across ages. Combining a sample-barcoded 5' primer with a J-beta primer mix, a second PCR ran for 7 to 11 cycles. MiXCR was run by TCRdb on the 5' RACE reads, yielding one entry per CDR3 protein. This table has roughly 1.7 million distinct CDR3 sequences, 30% to 35% appearing once. Sequenced material: blood. Receptor source: a woman aged 25 to 45 in good health.

The chain is built from TRBV4-2 and TRBJ1-1, with no clear D. V lost 0 bases, J lost 0 bases, and 14 bases lay in between. CDR1 is LGHNA and CDR2 is YNFKEQ in the germline V gene. The CDR3 covers 17 residues. The CDR3 reads CASSQESQNLMNTEAFF. CDR3 DNA sequence: TGTGCCAGCAGCCAAGAGTCACAGAACCTCATGAACACTGAAGCTTTCTTT.

This rearrangement joins TRBV25-1 to TRBJ2-1; D possibly corresponds to TRBD2 (5 bases). Germline CDR1 reads MGHDK; CDR2 reads SYGVNS. CDR3 length equals 15 residues. Trimming cost V 5 bases and J 0 bases, with 11 bases left between them. The chain's CDR3 is CASSYTRPSYNEQFF. The CDR3 DNA follows: TGTGCCAGCAGTTACACTAGACCCTCCTACAATGAGCAGTTCTTC.

V is TRBV28 and J is TRBJ2-7, with 8 bases fitting TRBD2. The CDR3 length is 13 residues. CDR1 and CDR2 from the germline V gene are MDHEN and SYDVKM. Trimming cost V 10 bases and J 3 bases; bases outside gene matches: 8. CDR3 protein: CATLGTRDYEQYF. The CDR3 DNA reads TGTGCCACCCTCGGGACTAGGGACTACGAGCAGTACTTC.

V is TRBV25-1 and J is TRBJ1-1; the D gene is possibly TRBD1 (5 bases). Per the germline V gene, CDR1 is MGHDK and CDR2 is SYGVNS. This CDR3 region has 14 residues. Trimming pared 8 bases from V and 1 base from J, leaving 14 bases between. CDR3 amino acids: CASERDQGNTEAFF. The CDR3 nucleotides are TGTGCCAGCGAGAGGGACCAGGGGAACACTGAAGCTTTCTTT.

This clonotype was seen at least ten times. The V call is TRBV7-3, the J call TRBJ2-1, with 11 positions matching TRBD2. Trimming removed 2 bases from V and 0 bases from J; junction bases left unmatched: 9. Germline-derived CDR1 and CDR2 are SGHTA and FQGTGA. The CDR3 has 19 amino acids. The CDR3 bases are TGTGCCAGCAGCTTACTCAGACTAGCGGGAACAAACTCCTACAATGAGCAGTTCTTC. Residues: CASSLLRLAGTNSYNEQFF.

This clonotype is a singleton in its sample. The chain recombines TRBV29-1 with TRBJ2-3, with unresolved D. The V end was cut by 5 bases, the J end by 0 bases, with 12 bases between. The CDR3 has 14 residues. The germline V gene has CDR1 SQVTM and CDR2 ANQGSEA. The CDR3 coding sequence is TGCAGCGTTTCACAAGGCCAGAGCACAGATACGCAGTATTTT. Its translation: CSVSQGQSTDTQYF.

The chain has TRBV6-5 and TRBJ2-1, with unresolved D. Germline assignment: CDR1 MNHEY and CDR2 SVGAGI. V lost 0 bases and J lost 7, with 16 bases in between. This CDR3 has 16 amino acids. The DNA of the CDR3 is TGTGCCAGCAGTTACTCAGGTCTAGAGCTGTGGAATGAGCAGTTCTTC. Translated, it gives CASSYSGLELWNEQFF.

The chain joins TRBV4-1 to TRBJ2-5; 14 bases are a match to TRBD2. Germline V gives CDR1 MGHRA, CDR2 YSYEKL. This CDR3 region has 19 residues. Germline trimming cut 1 base from V and 1 base from J; bases unmatched to any gene: 8. The CDR3: CASSQGETSGGAPQETQYF. CDR3 coding DNA: TGCGCCAGCAGCCAAGGGGAGACTAGCGGGGGGGCCCCCCAAGAGACCCAGTACTTC.

As to this clonotype: A read error may account for a junction end that differs from germline. This chain connects TRBV6-1 to TRBJ2-5; tentative D call: TRBD2 (6 bases). Germline V gene lookup returns CDR1 MNHNS and CDR2 SASEGT. There are 13 residues in the CDR3. CDR3 amino acids: CTSQEGSQETQYF. CDR3 DNA: TGTACCAGCCAGGAGGGCAGTCAAGAGACCCAGTACTTC.

This clonotype was seen a few times. The gene calls are TRBV4-2 and TRBJ1-2; D remains unclear. This CDR3 has 14 amino acids. V lost 3 bases and J lost 8, with 16 bases in between. Germline assignment: CDR1 LGHNA and CDR2 YNFKEQ. CDR3 sequence reads: CASSQQESSGGYTF. The CDR3 region has the DNA TGTGCCAGCAGCCAGCAGGAGTCCAGTGGAGGCTACACCTTC.

This clonotype was seen repeatedly, ten times or more. The chain couples TRBV29-1 to TRBJ2-1, with D perhaps matching TRBD1 or TRBD2 (5 bases each). The V end lost 4 bases, the J end lost 10 bases, and 11 bases lay between the germline ends. The germline V gene encodes CDR1 SQVTM and CDR2 ANQGSEA. There are 11 residues in the CDR3. The CDR3 nucleotides read TGCAGCGTTGTCGAGAGGGGCGAGCAGTTCTTC. Encoded protein: CSVVERGEQFF.

A note on this clonotype: Since a much larger clone is just one base distant, this may be a read error. The chain combines TRBV6-2 or TRBV6-3 with TRBJ1-2; possible D gene TRBD1, 5 bases. CDR1 MNHEY and CDR2 SVGEGT come from the germline V gene. The CDR3 sequence is 14 residues long. The CDR3, as DNA: TGTGCCAGCAGTTACGCCCGGGGGTTGATTGGCCACACCTTC. This codes for CASSYARGLIGHTF.

The chain combines TRBV2 with TRBJ2-7; weak D call: TRBD1 (7 bases). The germline V and J ends were trimmed by 2 bases and 3 bases, with 17 bases remaining between them. In germline, CDR1 is SNHLY, CDR2 FYNNEI. This CDR3 is built from 16 residues. The CDR3 region is CASSEYRRDSNYEQYF. The CDR3 coding sequence is TGTGCCAGCAGTGAATATAGGCGGGACAGCAACTACGAGCAGTACTTC.

The chain couples TRBV5-1 to TRBJ2-5; D tentatively fits TRBD1 or TRBD2 (5 bases each). The CDR3 has 13 amino acids. Germline V gene sequence: CDR1 SGHRS, CDR2 YFSETQ. Trimming removed 4 bases from V and 11 bases from J, with 18 bases in between. DNA for the CDR3: TGCGCCAGCAGCGCGGACCGGGGCGGCGGGCAGTACTTC. It encodes CASSADRGGGQYF.